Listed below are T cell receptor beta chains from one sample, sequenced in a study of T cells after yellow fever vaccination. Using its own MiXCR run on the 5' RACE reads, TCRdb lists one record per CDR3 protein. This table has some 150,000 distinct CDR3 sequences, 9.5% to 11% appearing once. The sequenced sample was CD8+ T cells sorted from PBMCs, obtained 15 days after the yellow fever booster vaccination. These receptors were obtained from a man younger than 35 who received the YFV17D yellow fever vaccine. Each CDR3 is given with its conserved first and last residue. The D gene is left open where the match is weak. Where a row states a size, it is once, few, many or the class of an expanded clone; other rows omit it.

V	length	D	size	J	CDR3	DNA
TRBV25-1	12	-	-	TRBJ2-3	CASSPAVDTQYF	TGTGCCAGCAGTCCGGCGGTAGATACGCAGTATTTT
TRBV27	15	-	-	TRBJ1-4	CASSRNTPAGEKLFF	TGTGCCAGCAGTCGAAATACTCCGGCGGGTGAAAAACTGTTTTTT
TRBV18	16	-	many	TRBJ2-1	CASLRPWASSYNEQFF	TGTGCCAGCCTCAGGCCTTGGGCGAGCTCCTACAATGAGCAGTTCTTC
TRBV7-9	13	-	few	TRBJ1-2	CASSLVGVYGYTF	TGTGCCAGCAGCTTAGTTGGGGTTTATGGCTACACCTTC
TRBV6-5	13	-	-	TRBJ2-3	CASSFGLLDTQYF	TGTGCCAGCAGTTTCGGACTCTTAGATACGCAGTATTTT
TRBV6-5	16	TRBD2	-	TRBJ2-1	CASSFLAGNPYNEQFF	TGTGCCAGCAGTTTTCTAGCGGGGAACCCTTACAATGAGCAGTTCTTC
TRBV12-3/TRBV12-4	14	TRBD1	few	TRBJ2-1	CASSRGTGDNEQFF	TGTGCCAGCAGCCGTGGGACAGGGGACAATGAGCAGTTCTTC
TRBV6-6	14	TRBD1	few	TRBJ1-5	CASHTQGAGQPQHF	TGTGCCAGTCATACACAGGGGGCAGGCCAGCCCCAGCATTTT
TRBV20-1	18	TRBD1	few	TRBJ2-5	CSARSLQGARAARETQYF	TGCAGTGCTAGAAGTTTACAGGGGGCGCGGGCGGCCCGGGAGACCCAGTACTTC
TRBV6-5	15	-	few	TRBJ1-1	CATHRSRGFGAEAFF	TGTGCCACCCACCGGAGCAGGGGTTTTGGAGCTGAAGCTTTCTTT
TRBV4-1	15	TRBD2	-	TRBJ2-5	CASSQGISGEETQYF	TGCGCCAGCAGCCAAGGCATTAGCGGGGAAGAGACCCAGTACTTC
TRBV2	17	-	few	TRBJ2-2	CASSLEGRLANTGELFF	TGTGCCAGCAGCTTAGAGGGCCGACTCGCGAACACCGGGGAGCTGTTTTTT
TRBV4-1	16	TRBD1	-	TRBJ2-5	CASSPRDRAGQETQYF	TGCGCCAGCAGCCCTCGGGACAGGGCCGGACAAGAGACCCAGTACTTC
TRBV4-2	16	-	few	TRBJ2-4	CASSQEGYLAKNIQYF	TGTGCCAGCAGCCAAGAGGGTTATCTAGCCAAAAACATTCAGTACTTC
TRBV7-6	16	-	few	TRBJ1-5	CASSLLGMGSNQPQHF	TGTGCCAGCAGCTTACTGGGGATGGGCAGCAATCAGCCCCAGCATTTT
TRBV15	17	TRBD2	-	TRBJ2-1	CATSGAASGGIGNEQFF	TGTGCCACCAGCGGAGCCGCTAGCGGGGGAATAGGCAATGAGCAGTTCTTC
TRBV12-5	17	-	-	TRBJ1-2	CASGGPSRGEANYGYTF	TGTGCTAGTGGCGGCCCCAGCCGGGGAGAGGCTAACTATGGCTACACCTTC
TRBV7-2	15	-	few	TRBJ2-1	CASSLGWDGTDEQFF	TGTGCCAGCAGCTTAGGGTGGGACGGGACGGATGAGCAGTTCTTC